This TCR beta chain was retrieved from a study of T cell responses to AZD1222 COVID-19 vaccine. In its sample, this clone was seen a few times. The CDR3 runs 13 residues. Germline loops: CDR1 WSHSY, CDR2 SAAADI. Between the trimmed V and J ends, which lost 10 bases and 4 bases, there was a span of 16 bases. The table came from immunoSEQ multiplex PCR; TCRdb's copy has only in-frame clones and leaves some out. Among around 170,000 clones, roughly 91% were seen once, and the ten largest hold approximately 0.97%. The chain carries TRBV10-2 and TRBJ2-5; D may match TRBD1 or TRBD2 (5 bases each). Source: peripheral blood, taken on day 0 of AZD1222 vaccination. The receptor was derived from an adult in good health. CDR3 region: CATSGRPVETQYF. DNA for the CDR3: TGCGCCACCTCGGGACGCCCGGTAGAGACCCAGTACTTC.